These T cell receptor beta chains were read from a single sample in a study of OX40 agonist ivuxolimab in advanced cancers. The repertoire was sequenced with immunoSEQ multiplex PCR; TCRdb's copy has only in-frame clones and lacks some. Altogether over 85,000 clones are present, 90% being singletons, with the ten largest covering about 1.5%. Specimen: CD4+ or CD8+ T cells sorted from blood, collected in a trial of the OX40 agonist ivuxolimab. These receptors originate from an adult with an advanced solid tumor such as melanoma, head and neck, liver or kidney cancer. The CDR3 runs from the conserved cysteine through the conserved F or W. Each record gives: CDR3 protein, CDR3 DNA, J gene, D gene, clone size, V gene. A D gene is named only where the DNA matches it firmly. The size of a clone is reported for some rows only, either as once, few or many, or as a class for expanded clones.

CDR3aa: CASSLWTGGSGGYTF
CDR3nt: TGTGCCAGCAGCTTATGGACAGGGGGCTCTGGAGGCTACACCTTC
j_gene: TRBJ1-2
d_gene: TRBD1
abundance: .
v_gene: TRBV7-8

CDR3aa: CASSYLTATGELFF
CDR3nt: TGTGCCAGCAGTTACCTAACAGCAACCGGGGAGCTGTTTTTT
j_gene: TRBJ2-2
d_gene: .
abundance: .
v_gene: TRBV6-6

CDR3aa: CASSLQGADTGELFF
CDR3nt: TGTGCCAGCAGCTTACAGGGGGCGGACACCGGGGAGCTGTTTTTT
j_gene: TRBJ2-2
d_gene: TRBD1
abundance: .
v_gene: TRBV7-3

CDR3aa: CASSTTSGRYYNEQFF
CDR3nt: TGTGCCAGCAGCACTACTAGCGGGAGGTATTACAATGAGCAGTTCTTC
j_gene: TRBJ2-1
d_gene: TRBD2
abundance: .
v_gene: TRBV7-2

CDR3aa: CASSIGGEGETQYF
CDR3nt: TGTGCCAGTAGTATAGGTGGGGAGGGAGAGACCCAGTACTTC
j_gene: TRBJ2-5
d_gene: TRBD2
abundance: .
v_gene: TRBV19

CDR3aa: CASSTRTGASYEQYF
CDR3nt: TGTGCCAGCAGTACAAGGACAGGCGCCTCCTACGAGCAGTACTTC
j_gene: TRBJ2-7
d_gene: TRBD1
abundance: .
v_gene: TRBV6-5

CDR3aa: CASSLAGQPGNTIYF
CDR3nt: TGTGCCAGCAGCTTAGCCGGACAGCCTGGAAACACCATATATTTT
j_gene: TRBJ1-3
d_gene: .
abundance: .
v_gene: TRBV11-2

CDR3aa: CASSGTYNEQFF
CDR3nt: TGTGCCAGCAGTGGGACCTACAATGAGCAGTTCTTC
j_gene: TRBJ2-1
d_gene: .
abundance: .
v_gene: TRBV7-8

CDR3aa: CASSPQGFYGYTF
CDR3nt: TGTGCCAGCAGCCCTCAGGGATTCTATGGCTACACCTTC
j_gene: TRBJ1-2
d_gene: .
abundance: few
v_gene: TRBV5-6

CDR3aa: CASSQAGRYEQYF
CDR3nt: TGTGCCAGCAGCCAAGCCGGTCGCTACGAGCAGTACTTC
j_gene: TRBJ2-7
d_gene: .
abundance: .
v_gene: TRBV7-9

CDR3aa: CASHRLAGNNEQFF
CDR3nt: TGTGCCAGCCATCGACTAGCGGGAAACAATGAGCAGTTCTTC
j_gene: TRBJ2-1
d_gene: TRBD2
abundance: .
v_gene: TRBV28

CDR3aa: CASSLLETGSEKLFF
CDR3nt: TGCGCCAGCAGCTTGCTCGAGACAGGGAGTGAAAAACTGTTTTTT
j_gene: TRBJ1-4
d_gene: TRBD1
abundance: .
v_gene: TRBV5-1

CDR3aa: CASSLRSALGDTQYF
CDR3nt: TGTGCCAGCAGCTTACGGTCCGCACTGGGGGATACGCAGTATTTT
j_gene: TRBJ2-3
d_gene: .
abundance: .
v_gene: TRBV11-3

CDR3aa: CASSLTARGSMNTEAFF
CDR3nt: TGTGCCAGCAGTTTAACGGCACGCGGTTCCATGAACACTGAAGCTTTCTTT
j_gene: TRBJ1-1
d_gene: .
abundance: .
v_gene: TRBV27

CDR3aa: CATSRDPPLDTQYF
CDR3nt: TGTGCCACCAGCAGAGATCCCCCCTTAGATACGCAGTATTTT
j_gene: TRBJ2-3
d_gene: .
abundance: .
v_gene: TRBV15

CDR3aa: CASSPPRLRGEDGYTF
CDR3nt: TGTGCCAGCAGTCCCCCCAGATTGAGGGGTGAGGATGGCTACACCTTC
j_gene: TRBJ1-2
d_gene: .
abundance: .
v_gene: TRBV28

CDR3aa: CASSRDRDVQPQHF
CDR3nt: TGTGCCAGTAGTAGGGACAGGGACGTTCAGCCCCAGCATTTT
j_gene: TRBJ1-5
d_gene: TRBD1
abundance: .
v_gene: TRBV19

CDR3aa: CASSIGTGGNQPQHF
CDR3nt: TGTGCCAGTAGTATAGGGACAGGGGGCAATCAGCCCCAGCATTTT
j_gene: TRBJ1-5
d_gene: TRBD1
abundance: few
v_gene: TRBV19

CDR3aa: CASSLNRGLSQPQHF
CDR3nt: TGTGCCAGCAGCCTTAACAGGGGGCTAAGTCAGCCCCAGCATTTT
j_gene: TRBJ1-5
d_gene: TRBD1
abundance: .
v_gene: TRBV7-2

CDR3aa: CASSLGPGGALYGYTF
CDR3nt: TGTGCCAGCAGCTTGGGCCCCGGGGGGGCCTTGTATGGCTACACCTTC
j_gene: TRBJ1-2
d_gene: .
abundance: .
v_gene: TRBV5-4

CDR3aa: CASSFGTSLQQFF
CDR3nt: TGTGCCAGCAGCTTCGGGACTAGTCTCCAGCAGTTCTTC
j_gene: TRBJ2-1
d_gene: TRBD2
abundance: .
v_gene: TRBV7-3

CDR3aa: CASSLFKGGTGELFF
CDR3nt: TGTGCCAGCAGCTTATTCAAGGGTGGAACCGGGGAGCTGTTTTTT
j_gene: TRBJ2-2
d_gene: .
abundance: .
v_gene: TRBV13

CDR3aa: CASSLQFTGELFF
CDR3nt: TGTGCCAGCAGCCTCCAGTTCACCGGGGAGCTGTTTTTT
j_gene: TRBJ2-2
d_gene: .
abundance: few
v_gene: TRBV7-3

CDR3aa: CASSTQTATNEKLFF
CDR3nt: TGTGCCAGCAGTACACAGACAGCCACTAATGAAAAACTGTTTTTT
j_gene: TRBJ1-4
d_gene: .
abundance: .
v_gene: TRBV27

CDR3aa: CAISEWQGQPQHF
CDR3nt: TGTGCCATCAGTGAGTGGCAGGGCCAGCCCCAGCATTTT
j_gene: TRBJ1-5
d_gene: .
abundance: .
v_gene: TRBV10-3

CDR3aa: CASSTSGSTDTQYF
CDR3nt: TGTGCCAGCAGTACTAGCGGGAGCACAGATACGCAGTATTTT
j_gene: TRBJ2-3
d_gene: TRBD2
abundance: once
v_gene: TRBV6-4

CDR3aa: CASSLRRDSSGLFNEQFF
CDR3nt: TGTGCCAGCAGCTTAAGGCGAGATAGTAGCGGCTTATTCAATGAGCAGTTCTTC
j_gene: TRBJ2-1
d_gene: .
abundance: .
v_gene: TRBV11-2

CDR3aa: CAWSVGTGVEVPHF
CDR3nt: TGTGCCTGGAGTGTAGGGACAGGGGTCGAGGTCCCCCACTTT
j_gene: TRBJ1-6
d_gene: TRBD1
abundance: .
v_gene: TRBV30

CDR3aa: CAWSRLAGGGDTQYF
CDR3nt: TGTGCCTGGAGTCGTCTAGCGGGAGGGGGGGATACGCAGTATTTT
j_gene: TRBJ2-3
d_gene: TRBD2
abundance: .
v_gene: TRBV30

CDR3aa: CASSLTGARADTQYF
CDR3nt: TGTGCCAGCAGCTTAACGGGGGCGAGGGCAGATACGCAGTATTTT
j_gene: TRBJ2-3
d_gene: .
abundance: .
v_gene: TRBV7-9

CDR3aa: CASSPIKQGGTEAFF
CDR3nt: TGTGCCAGCTCACCCATAAAACAGGGGGGCACTGAAGCTTTCTTT
j_gene: TRBJ1-1
d_gene: TRBD1
abundance: .
v_gene: TRBV18

CDR3aa: CASSYQTGGQPQHF
CDR3nt: TGTGCCAGCAGTTACCAAACAGGGGGTCAGCCCCAGCATTTT
j_gene: TRBJ1-5
d_gene: TRBD1
abundance: .
v_gene: TRBV2

CDR3aa: CASWDSIQETQYF
CDR3nt: TGTGCCAGCTGGGACAGTATCCAAGAGACCCAGTACTTC
j_gene: TRBJ2-5
d_gene: TRBD1
abundance: once
v_gene: TRBV25-1

CDR3aa: CASSIQGNTGELFF
CDR3nt: TGTGCCAGTAGTATACAGGGAAACACCGGGGAGCTGTTTTTT
j_gene: TRBJ2-2
d_gene: .
abundance: .
v_gene: TRBV19

CDR3aa: CALARVGGTGELFF
CDR3nt: TGTGCCTTAGCACGAGTCGGGGGAACCGGGGAGCTGTTTTTT
j_gene: TRBJ2-2
d_gene: .
abundance: few
v_gene: TRBV30

CDR3aa: CASSLADYTDTQYF
CDR3nt: TGTGCCAGCAGCTTAGCGGATTACACAGATACGCAGTATTTT
j_gene: TRBJ2-3
d_gene: .
abundance: .
v_gene: TRBV7-8

CDR3aa: CASSQPTGGNEQFF
CDR3nt: TGCGCCAGCAGTCAACCGACAGGGGGAAATGAGCAGTTCTTC
j_gene: TRBJ2-1
d_gene: TRBD1
abundance: .
v_gene: TRBV23-1

CDR3aa: CASSPRTGEEPQHF
CDR3nt: TGTGCCAGCTCACCCCGGACAGGGGAGGAGCCCCAGCATTTT
j_gene: TRBJ1-5
d_gene: TRBD1
abundance: few
v_gene: TRBV18

CDR3aa: CASSSRTGPGELFF
CDR3nt: TGTGCCAGCAGCTCCCGGACAGGCCCCGGGGAGCTGTTTTTT
j_gene: TRBJ2-2
d_gene: TRBD1
abundance: once
v_gene: TRBV11-3

CDR3aa: CASSRYPLDGYTF
CDR3nt: TGCGCCAGCAGCCGTTATCCCCTTGATGGCTACACCTTC
j_gene: TRBJ1-2
d_gene: .
abundance: .
v_gene: TRBV4-3

CDR3aa: CASRGQTNTEAFF
CDR3nt: TGTGCCAGCCGGGGACAGACGAACACTGAAGCTTTCTTT
j_gene: TRBJ1-1
d_gene: TRBD1
abundance: .
v_gene: TRBV18

CDR3aa: CASSQAGLAGAETQYF
CDR3nt: TGCGCCAGCAGCCAGGCAGGACTAGCGGGAGCCGAGACCCAGTACTTC
j_gene: TRBJ2-5
d_gene: TRBD2
abundance: .
v_gene: TRBV4-3

CDR3aa: CANSQEGRNEQFF
CDR3nt: TGTGCCAACTCACAGGAAGGGAGAAATGAGCAGTTCTTC
j_gene: TRBJ2-1
d_gene: .
abundance: once
v_gene: TRBV2

CDR3aa: CASSKTDRKEELFF
CDR3nt: TGTGCCAGCAGCAAAACCGACAGGAAGGAGGAGCTGTTTTTT
j_gene: TRBJ2-2
d_gene: .
abundance: once
v_gene: TRBV21-1

CDR3aa: CASSIAEGIGEKLFF
CDR3nt: TGTGCCAGTAGTATAGCTGAGGGGATCGGTGAAAAACTGTTTTTT
j_gene: TRBJ1-4
d_gene: .
abundance: .
v_gene: TRBV19

CDR3aa: CASSTPYQGQETQYF
CDR3nt: TGTGCCAGTAGTACTCCTTACCAGGGCCAAGAGACCCAGTACTTC
j_gene: TRBJ2-5
d_gene: .
abundance: once
v_gene: TRBV19

CDR3aa: CASSLGGASGSIYNEQFF
CDR3nt: TGTGCCAGCAGCCTCGGTGGGGCTAGCGGGAGTATCTACAATGAGCAGTTCTTC
j_gene: TRBJ2-1
d_gene: TRBD2
abundance: few
v_gene: TRBV5-6

CDR3aa: CASSPLEGVPGYF
CDR3nt: TGTGCCAGCAGCCCATTGGAGGGGGTGCCGGGGTACTTC
j_gene: TRBJ2-7
d_gene: .
abundance: .
v_gene: TRBV5-5

CDR3aa: CASSETPPGSGNTIYF
CDR3nt: TGTGCCAGCAGTGAAACCCCCCCAGGCTCTGGAAACACCATATATTTT
j_gene: TRBJ1-3
d_gene: .
abundance: .
v_gene: TRBV2

CDR3aa: CATSRDRADETQYF
CDR3nt: TGTGCCACCAGCAGAGACAGGGCGGACGAGACCCAGTACTTC
j_gene: TRBJ2-5
d_gene: .
abundance: .
v_gene: TRBV15

CDR3aa: CASSQGTDHLLTDTQYF
CDR3nt: TGTGCCAGCAGTCAAGGGACCGATCATTTACTCACAGATACGCAGTATTTT
j_gene: TRBJ2-3
d_gene: .
abundance: .
v_gene: TRBV6-1

CDR3aa: CASSLAPNSYEQYF
CDR3nt: TGTGCCAGCAGCTTAGCCCCAAATTCCTACGAGCAGTACTTC
j_gene: TRBJ2-7
d_gene: .
abundance: many
v_gene: TRBV7-2

CDR3aa: CASSLGGGYMNTEAFF
CDR3nt: TGTGCCAGCAGTTTAGGGGGGGGCTATATGAACACTGAAGCTTTCTTT
j_gene: TRBJ1-1
d_gene: .
abundance: .
v_gene: TRBV28

CDR3aa: CASSPRPGTGWGTEAFF
CDR3nt: TGTGCCAGCAGCCCCCGTCCCGGGACAGGCTGGGGCACTGAAGCTTTCTTT
j_gene: TRBJ1-1
d_gene: TRBD1
abundance: .
v_gene: TRBV9

CDR3aa: CASRSSGEKLFF
CDR3nt: TGTGCCAGCAGGTCTTCAGGGGAAAAACTGTTTTTT
j_gene: TRBJ1-4
d_gene: .
abundance: .
v_gene: TRBV27